These 9 T cell receptor beta chains came from one sample sequenced in a study of cytomegalovirus exposure and HLA in healthy donors. The PCR employed 60 Vbeta primers together with 13 Jbeta primers. The table came from immunoSEQ multiplex PCR; TCRdb's copy has only in-frame clones and leaves some out. The table lists about 190,000 clones, almost 75% of them singletons. What was sequenced was PBMCs. These receptors were collected from a woman in her thirties in good health and CMV-seropositive.

This clone was picked up a small number of times. The CDR3: CASSLIQGSSPLHF. The CDR3 DNA reads TGTGCCAGCAGCCTAATACAGGGGTCTTCACCCCTCCACTTT. The V and J genes are TRBV28 and TRBJ1-6, with 7 bases fitting TRBD1. J was trimmed by 9 bases and V by 6 bases; bases with no gene match: 8. CDR1 is MDHEN, CDR2 SYDVKM, per germline. This CDR3 spans 14 amino acids.

Only a few counts were recorded for this clone. The chain uses TRBV27 and TRBJ2-7, with 7 bases that match TRBD1. The CDR3 has 14 amino acids. Trimming removed 0 bases from V and 3 bases from J; junction bases left unmatched: 2. Germline CDR1 reads MNHEY; CDR2 reads SMNVEV (reference sequence). The CDR3: CASSLSRDSYEQYF. CDR3 nucleotides: TGTGCCAGCAGTTTATCGAGGGACAGCTACGAGCAGTACTTC.

The chain links TRBV28 to TRBJ2-1; 9 bases agree with TRBD2. Germline V CDR1 and CDR2: MDHEN, SYDVKM. Trimming at V came to 4 bases and at J to 15 bases, leaving 4 bases not matched to a gene. CDR3 length equals 11 residues. This chain's CDR3 is CASSSSGEMFF. The CDR3 DNA is TGTGCCAGCAGTTCTAGCGGGGAAATGTTCTTC. Drawing the rest from reference TRBV28 and TRBJ2-1, the complete variable domain is DVKVTQSSRYLVKRTGEKVFLECVQDMDHENMFWYRQDPGLGLRLIYFSYDVKMKEKGDIPEGYSVSREKKERFSLILESASTNQTSMYLCASSSSGEMFFGPGTRLTVL.

The chain carries TRBV4-2 and TRBJ2-5; 9 bases line up with TRBD2. V gave up 4 bases and J gave up 3 bases; unmatched junction bases: 9. The CDR3 is 16 amino acids. CDR1 is LGHNA, CDR2 YNFKEQ, per germline. CDR3 protein: CASSPNPSSGEETQYF. The CDR3, as DNA: TGTGCCAGCAGCCCGAACCCCTCTAGCGGGGAAGAGACCCAGTACTTC.

The rearrangement uses TRBV14 and TRBJ2-5; 9 bases map to TRBD2. The CDR3 is 16 amino acids. V gave up 0 bases and J gave up 5 bases; unmatched junction bases: 7. Germline V gene lookup returns CDR1 SGHDN and CDR2 FVKESK. In DNA form, the CDR3 reads TGTGCCAGCAGCCAAGATCCCCGCGGGAGGGGGGAGACCCAGTACTTC. This codes for CASSQDPRGRGETQYF. Supplemented by reference TRBV14 and TRBJ2-5, the full variable domain reads EAGVTQFPSHSVIEKGQTVTLRCDPISGHDNLYWYRRVMGKEIKFLLHFVKESKQDESGMPNNRFLAERTGGTYSTLKVQPAELEDSGVYFCASSQDPRGRGETQYFGPGTRLLVL.

Details on this clone: The same CDR3 arises from other DNA sequences in this sample as well. The DNA for the CDR3 is TGTGCCAGCAGTTTAGCCGGGAGCTCCTACGAGCAGTACTTC. Its translation is CASSLAGSSYEQYF. The chain employs TRBV28 and TRBJ2-7, with a possible D match to TRBD2 (6 bases). The CDR3 is 14 amino acids. The germline CDR1 and CDR2 sequences are MDHEN and SYDVKM. V lost 2 bases to trimming and J lost 0 bases, with 8 bases between them.

The rearrangement links TRBV19 to TRBJ2-5; TRBD2 matches 7 bases. The CDR3 sequence is 16 residues long. The V segment lost 6 bases and the J segment 5 bases; nucleotides outside the gene matches: 15. CDR1 and CDR2 from the germline V gene are LNHDA and SQIVND (reference sequence). The CDR3 DNA reads TGTGCCAGTAGCCCCCTCGGGACTACCTCGGGTGAGACCCAGTACTTC. This sequence encodes CASSPLGTTSGETQYF.

This chain connects TRBV28 to TRBJ2-7; 7 bases are a match to TRBD1. From germline, CDR1 is MDHEN and CDR2 SYDVKM. V dropped 6 bases and J dropped 5; count of bases not matched to a gene: 4. The CDR3 contains 12 residues. The CDR3 sequence: CASSLQGNEQYF. The CDR3 coding sequence is TGTGCCAGCAGCCTACAGGGGAACGAGCAGTACTTC.

V usage is TRBV28 and J usage is TRBJ1-2, with a possible D match to TRBD1 (5 bases). Germline CDR1 MDHEN, CDR2 SYDVKM. This CDR3 has 14 amino acids. V was cut by 4 bases and J by 8 bases, with 17 bases left in between. This CDR3 reads CASSSSSGRRGYTF. The CDR3 DNA follows: TGTGCCAGCAGTTCCAGCTCAGGGCGTCGAGGCTACACCTTC.